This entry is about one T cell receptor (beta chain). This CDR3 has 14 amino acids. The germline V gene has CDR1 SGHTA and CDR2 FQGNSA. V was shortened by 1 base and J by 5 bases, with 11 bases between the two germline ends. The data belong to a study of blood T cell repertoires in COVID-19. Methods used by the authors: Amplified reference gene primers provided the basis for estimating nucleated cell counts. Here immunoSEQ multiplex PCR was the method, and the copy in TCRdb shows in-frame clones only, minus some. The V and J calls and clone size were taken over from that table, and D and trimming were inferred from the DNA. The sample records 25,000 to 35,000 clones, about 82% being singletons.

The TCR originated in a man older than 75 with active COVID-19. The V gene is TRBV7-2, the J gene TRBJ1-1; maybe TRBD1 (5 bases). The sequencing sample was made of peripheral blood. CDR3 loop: CASSLEGAYTEAFF. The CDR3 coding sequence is TGTGCCAGCAGCTTAGAAGGGGCTTATACTGAAGCTTTCTTT.